The clone carrying this TCR beta chain has only a few counts. What it recognizes is unknown. The source of the sample is a study of molecular identifiers for immune sequencing clone quantification. Overall study results and limits: Beyond 20 RNA copies, clones held over 97% of effector molecules, compared with under 1% in naive cells.

This CDR3 is built from 15 residues. Looked up from germline, CDR1 is MNHNS and CDR2 is SASEGT. Trimming took off 5 bases at V and 4 bases at J, with 17 bases between the two ends. Sorting was used to obtain naive CD8 T cells (CD8+CD4-CCR7+CD45RA+). For bulk TCR libraries, previously described methods and listed TCR primers were used. TCRdb independently ran MiXCR on the PCR reads; one entry per CDR3 protein. The table has some 680,000 distinct CDR3 sequences, around 25% seen once; the top ten hold about 0.8%. The chain carries TRBV6-1 and TRBJ1-2; D perhaps matches TRBD1 (6 bases). This receptor was taken from a human donor in good health. Some libraries in this study had Jurkat cell RNA spiked in. The sequenced sample was naive CD8+ T cells from blood, with Jurkat cell RNA spiked in. As to subset: FACS-sorted CD8+CD4-CCR7+CD45RA+ naive T cells. CDR3: CASSPTRQVGYGYTF. CDR3 nucleotide sequence: TGTGCCAGCAGTCCGACCCGACAGGTCGGCTATGGCTACACCTTC.